The 23 T cell receptor beta chains given below trace back to one sample, sequenced in a study of shared clonotypes between healthy human individuals. TCRdb keeps only in-frame clones here, not all; method: immunoSEQ multiplex PCR. Of some 1.1 million clones in the sample, around three quarters were seen once. Sequencing input: memory CD4+ T cells from PBMCs. Stated subset: CD45RA-negative fraction. The receptors shown here come from a man aged 18 to 30 in good health. Some clones in this sample may be carry-over from other donors' samples.

The rearrangement links TRBV7-2 to TRBJ2-1; 8 nucleotides line up with TRBD2. Germline V CDR1 and CDR2: SGHTA, FQGNSA. CDR3 length: 15 residues. With 1 base clipped from V and 9 bases from J, the junction kept 8 bases outside the gene matches. The CDR3 DNA is TGTGCCAGCAGCTTAGTGGTGACTAGCGACACTGAGCAGTTCTTC. It yields the protein CASSLVVTSDTEQFF. The complete variable domain, with remaining parts taken from reference TRBV7-2 and TRBJ2-1, reads GAGVSQSPSNKVTEKGKDVELRCDPISGHTALYWYRQSLGQGLEFLIYFQGNSAPDKSGLPSDRFSAERTGGSVSTLTIQRTQQEDSAVYLCASSLVVTSDTEQFFGPGTRLTVL.

Points on this clone: A much larger clone lies one base from this, so it may be a read error. Other DNA sequences in this specimen translate into the identical CDR3. CDR3 DNA sequence: TGTGCCAGCAGCGAGTCCGGGCAGGGCGCTGAAGCTTTCTTT. Translating gives CASSESGQGAEAFF. The gene calls are TRBV7-9 and TRBJ1-1, with D maybe TRBD1 (5 bases). This CDR3 has 14 amino acids. The V gene lost 5 bases and the J gene lost 6 bases, with 16 bases spanning the gap. Germline lookup yields CDR1 SEHNR and CDR2 FQNEAQ (reference sequence). The variable domain in full, with the rest retrieved from reference TRBV7-9 and TRBJ1-1, is DTGVSQNPRHKITKRGQNVTFRCDPISEHNRLYWYRQTLGQGPEFLTYFQNEAQLEKSRLLSDRFSAERPKGSFSTLEIQRTEQGDSAMYLCASSESGQGAEAFFGQGTRLTVV.

The V gene is TRBV5-1, the J gene TRBJ1-5; D gene uncertain. The CDR3 covers 13 residues. Trimming took 1 base from V and 5 from J, leaving 7 bases between them. Germline CDR1 reads SGHRS; CDR2 reads YFSETQ. This CDR3 is CASSLTEDQPQHF. The CDR3 DNA sequence: TGCGCCAGCAGCTTGACAGAGGATCAGCCCCAGCATTTT.

This clone was observed a handful of times. The rearrangement uses TRBV4-1 and TRBJ1-3; D is perhaps TRBD1 (5 bases). The germline CDR1 and CDR2 sequences are MGHRA and YSYEKL. Trimming pared 1 base from V and 8 bases from J, leaving 12 bases between. This CDR3 has 14 amino acids. This chain's CDR3 is CASSQGPRGDTIYF. The CDR3 DNA reads TGCGCCAGCAGCCAAGGTCCTCGGGGGGACACCATATATTTT.

The chain links TRBV5-6 to TRBJ2-1; D possibly corresponds to TRBD1 (5 bases). Germline V gene data show CDR1 as SGHDT and CDR2 as YYEEEE. The CDR3 spans 14 residues. V lost 7 bases, J lost 1 base, and 12 bases lay in between. The CDR3: CASSWTHSYNEQFF. The CDR3 nucleotides are TGTGCCAGCTCGTGGACACATTCCTACAATGAGCAGTTCTTC.

V gene TRBV2 combines with J gene TRBJ1-4; 8 positions agree with TRBD1. With V trimmed by 7 bases and J by 5 bases, 9 bases remained unmatched. The CDR3 loop spans 15 amino acids. Germline V gene data show CDR1 as SNHLY and CDR2 as FYNNEI. The CDR3 DNA is TGTGCCAGCACCTTGACAGGGGCTGCAAATGAAAAACTGTTTTTT. Translation gives CASTLTGAANEKLFF.

This clone was seen only once. This chain joins TRBV4-2 and TRBJ2-7, with D hard to call. Per the germline V gene, CDR1 is LGHNA and CDR2 is YNFKEQ. The CDR3 sequence is 14 residues long. V was cut by 3 bases and J by 3 bases, with 12 bases left in between. The chain's CDR3 is CASSQPDAIYEQYF. In DNA, the CDR3 is TGTGCCAGCAGCCAGCCGGACGCCATCTACGAGCAGTACTTC.

The rearrangement uses TRBV25-1 and TRBJ1-2; 7 positions agree with TRBD1. The ends lost 3 bases at V and 3 bases at J; junction bases unmatched: 4. The CDR3 contains 14 residues. Germline CDR1 and CDR2: MGHDK and SYGVNS. The CDR3 sequence is CASSDRGRDYGYTF. In nucleotides, the CDR3 is TGTGCCAGCAGTGACAGGGGGAGGGACTATGGCTACACCTTC.

The V and J genes are TRBV25-1 and TRBJ2-7; D gene unclear. V gave up 3 bases and J gave up 2 bases, with 14 bases separating them. Germline V gene data show CDR1 as MGHDK and CDR2 as SYGVNS. This CDR3 region has 15 residues. In DNA, the CDR3 is TGTGCCAGCAGTGAGTTAACTCCACCTCCCTACGAGCAGTACTTC. Amino acids: CASSELTPPPYEQYF.

This clone has just a few counts. This rearrangement joins TRBV9 to TRBJ1-2, with TRBD1 matching over 7 bases. The V gene's germline CDR1 is SGDLS and CDR2 YYNGEE. V trimming: 3 bases; J trimming: 8 bases; junction bases outside the gene matches: 10. The CDR3 contains 14 residues. CDR3 DNA sequence: TGTGCCAGCAGCGCCGCGGACAGGTCGGGGGGCTACACCTTC. The encoded protein is CASSAADRSGGYTF.

The chain carries TRBV4-1 and TRBJ2-6; no firm D call. V was shortened by 8 bases and J by 0 bases, with 2 bases between the two germline ends. From germline, CDR1 is MGHRA and CDR2 YSYEKL. CDR3 length: 12 residues. The CDR3 spells CASGSGANVLTF. CDR3 in DNA: TGCGCCAGCGGCTCTGGGGCCAACGTCCTGACTTTC.

The sample holds many counts of this clone. The V call is TRBV7-6, the J call TRBJ2-5; tentatively, D is TRBD2 (5 bases). The CDR3 covers 15 residues. The germline gives CDR1 SGHVS, CDR2 FNYEAQ. V lost 0 bases, J lost 5 bases, and 13 bases lay in between. This CDR3 reads CASSLALTGKETQYF. The CDR3 region has the DNA TGTGCCAGCAGCTTAGCGCTGACGGGAAAGGAGACCCAGTACTTC.

This clone showed up many times. CDR3 nucleotides: TGTGCCAGCAGCGCCAACACAGGGGACGAAAAACTGTTTTTT. Amino acids: CASSANTGDEKLFF. This chain joins TRBV7-9 and TRBJ1-4, with 7 nucleotides matching TRBD1. V was pared by 5 bases and J by 8 bases, with 8 bases of the junction left unmatched. Germline V CDR1 and CDR2: SEHNR, FQNEAQ (reference sequence). The CDR3 length is 14 residues. The full variable domain, its missing parts supplied by reference TRBV7-9 and TRBJ1-4, is DTGVSQNPRHKITKRGQNVTFRCDPISEHNRLYWYRQTLGQGPEFLTYFQNEAQLEKSRLLSDRFSAERPKGSFSTLEIQRTEQGDSAMYLCASSANTGDEKLFFGSGTQLSVL.

This clone was picked up one time. Other DNA sequences from this sample encode an identical CDR3 as well. The chain links TRBV6-5 to TRBJ2-7; D not resolved. The V end was cut by 0 bases, the J end by 2 bases, with 5 bases between. The length of the CDR3 is 13 residues. Looked up from germline, CDR1 is MNHEY and CDR2 is SVGAGI. As DNA, the CDR3 is TGTGCCAGCAGTTACTCAGGCACCTACGAGCAGTACTTC. Encoded protein: CASSYSGTYEQYF.

The genes are TRBV2 and TRBJ1-2; D not resolved. The CDR3 has 12 amino acids. Trimming stripped 1 base from V and 8 bases from J, with 8 bases between. Germline V CDR1 and CDR2: SNHLY, FYNNEI. CDR3 bases: TGTGCCAGCAGTGAAGACAAGGGCGGCTACACCTTC. Protein product: CASSEDKGGYTF. Looking up the rest from reference TRBV2 and TRBJ1-2 gives the full variable domain: EPEVTQTPSHQVTQMGQEVILRCVPISNHLYFYWYRQILGQKVEFLVSFYNNEISEKSEIFDDQFSVERPDGSNFTLKIRSTKLEDSAMYFCASSEDKGGYTFGSGTRLTVV.

This chain connects TRBV9 to TRBJ2-3; D remains ambiguous. Trimming shortened V by 2 bases and J by 13 bases, and 17 bases separated the two germline ends. The CDR3 is 13 amino acids. The V gene's germline CDR1 is SGDLS and CDR2 YYNGEE. The CDR3 loop is CASSVGPGPPKYF. The CDR3 nucleotides are TGTGCCAGCAGCGTTGGCCCTGGACCCCCCAAGTATTTT.

This clone has a single count. As DNA, the CDR3 is TGTGCCAGCTCACAGGCCCAGGGCAACACTGAAGCTTTCTTT. Translating it yields CASSQAQGNTEAFF. The chain is built from TRBV18 and TRBJ1-1; a weak D match, TRBD1 (5 bases). The CDR3 loop spans 14 amino acids. V lost 4 bases and J lost 2, with 11 bases in between. Looked up from germline, CDR1 is KGHSH and CDR2 is LQKENI.

The chain is built from TRBV11-2 and TRBJ1-2, with D possibly being TRBD1 (6 bases). The V gene lost 2 bases and the J gene lost 4 bases, with 20 bases spanning the gap. Germline V gene sequence: CDR1 SGHAT, CDR2 FQNNGV. CDR3 size: 17 residues. The CDR3 here is CASSLSLGAGTSYGYTF. The CDR3 DNA reads TGTGCCAGCAGCTTATCCTTAGGGGCCGGGACAAGCTATGGCTACACCTTC.

J is TRBJ1-2 and V is TRBV5-6; D may be TRBD1 (5 bases). Germline loops: CDR1 SGHDT, CDR2 YYEEEE. V lost 2 bases and J lost 4, with 9 bases in between. The CDR3 has 13 amino acids. CDR3 sequence reads: CASSFQGLYGYTF. CDR3 in DNA: TGTGCCAGCAGCTTTCAGGGCCTCTATGGCTACACCTTC.

The gene calls are TRBV7-2 and TRBJ1-1; D is unresolved. V was shortened by 2 bases and J by 1 base, with 8 bases between the two germline ends. Germline V lookup: CDR1 SGHTA, CDR2 FQGNSA. The CDR3 is made up of 14 amino acids. CDR3 DNA: TGTGCCAGCAGCTTAAGTTCCTGGAACACTGAAGCTTTCTTT. This encodes CASSLSSWNTEAFF.

This clone came up once. The same CDR3 also results from other DNA sequences found in this sample. CDR3: CASSLEGGADTQYF. As DNA, the CDR3 is TGCGCCAGCAGCTTGGAAGGTGGGGCAGATACGCAGTATTTT. This chain connects TRBV5-1 to TRBJ2-3; D unclear. CDR1 is SGHRS and CDR2 is YFSETQ in the germline V gene. The CDR3 totals 14 residues. Trimming shortened V by 0 bases and J by 4 bases, and 9 bases separated the two germline ends.

The gene calls are TRBV5-4 and TRBJ2-7; the D is unclear. CDR3 length: 13 residues. Germline V gene data show CDR1 as SGHNT and CDR2 as YYREEE (reference sequence). V shed 4 bases and J shed 4 bases, with 12 bases lying between them. The CDR3 sequence: CASSPLDTYEQYF. For the CDR3, the DNA is TGTGCCAGCAGCCCGCTCGATACTTACGAGCAGTACTTC.

The chain employs TRBV19 and TRBJ1-5, with a weak D call TRBD1 (5 bases). V was clipped by 6 bases and J by 6 bases, with 15 bases between them. The CDR3 runs 14 residues. The germline V gene encodes CDR1 LNHDA and CDR2 SQIVND (reference sequence). The CDR3 sequence is CASSLDRNSQPQHF. The CDR3 nucleotides are TGTGCCAGTAGCCTAGACAGAAACAGTCAGCCCCAGCATTTT.